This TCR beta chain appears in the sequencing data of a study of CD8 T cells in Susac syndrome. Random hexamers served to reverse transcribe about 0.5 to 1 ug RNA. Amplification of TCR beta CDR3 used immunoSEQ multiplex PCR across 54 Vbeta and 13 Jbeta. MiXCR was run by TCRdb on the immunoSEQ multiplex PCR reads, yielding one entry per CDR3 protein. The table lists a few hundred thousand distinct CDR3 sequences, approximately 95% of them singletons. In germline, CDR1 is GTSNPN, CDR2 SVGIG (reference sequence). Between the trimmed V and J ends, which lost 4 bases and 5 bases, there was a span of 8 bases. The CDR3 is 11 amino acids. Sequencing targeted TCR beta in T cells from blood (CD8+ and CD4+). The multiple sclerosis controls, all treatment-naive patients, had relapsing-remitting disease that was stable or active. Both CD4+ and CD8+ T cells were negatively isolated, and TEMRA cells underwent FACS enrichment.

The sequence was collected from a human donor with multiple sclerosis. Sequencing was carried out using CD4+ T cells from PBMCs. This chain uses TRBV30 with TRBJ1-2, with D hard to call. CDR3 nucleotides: TGTGCCTGGACAGGCGATTATGGCTACACCTTC. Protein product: CAWTGDYGYTF.